This T cell receptor (beta chain) was observed in a study of T cell repertoires in cytomegalovirus infection. Findings and limits, study-wide: The ex vivo response showed dominance by HLA-C-restricted CMV-specific TCR beta clonotypes.

This clonotype has just a few counts. Its antigen remains unknown. The CDR3 spans 15 residues. With 3 bases removed from V and 1 base from J, the gap between germline ends came to 12 bases. The germline gives CDR1 MDHEN, CDR2 SYDVKM. TCRdb called the reads again in MiXCR, with one record for every CDR3 protein. The profile shows 170,000 or so distinct CDR3 sequences, approximately 17% of them singletons. Sample: CD8+ T cells from PBMCs. This clonotype was obtained from a human donor in good health (CMV status not recorded). Some clones in this sample may be carry-over from other donors' samples. The rearrangement links TRBV28 to TRBJ2-5, with D perhaps matching TRBD1 (5 bases). The CDR3 coding sequence is TGTGCCAGCAGTTTGGGATGGGGCACCCAAGAGACCCAGTACTTC. Its translation: CASSLGWGTQETQYF.